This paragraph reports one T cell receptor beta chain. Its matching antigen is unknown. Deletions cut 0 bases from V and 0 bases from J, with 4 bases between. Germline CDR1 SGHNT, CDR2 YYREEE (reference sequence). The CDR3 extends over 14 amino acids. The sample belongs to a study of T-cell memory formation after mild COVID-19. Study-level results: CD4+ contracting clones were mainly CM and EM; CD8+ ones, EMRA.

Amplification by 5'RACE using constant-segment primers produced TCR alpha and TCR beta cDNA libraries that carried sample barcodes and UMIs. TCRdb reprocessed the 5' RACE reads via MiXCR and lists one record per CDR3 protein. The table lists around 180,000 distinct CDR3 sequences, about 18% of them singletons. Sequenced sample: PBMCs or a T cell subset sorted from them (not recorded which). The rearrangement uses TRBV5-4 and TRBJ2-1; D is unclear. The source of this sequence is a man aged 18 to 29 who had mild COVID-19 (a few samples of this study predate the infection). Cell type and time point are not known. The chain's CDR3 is CASSLESSYNEQFF. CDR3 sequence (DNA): TGTGCCAGCAGCTTGGAGAGCTCCTACAATGAGCAGTTCTTC. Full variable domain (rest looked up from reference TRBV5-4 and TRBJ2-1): ETGVTQSPTHLIKTRGQQVTLRCSSQSGHNTVSWYQQALGQGPQFIFQYYREEENGRGNFPPRFSGLQFPNYSSELNVNALELDDSALYLCASSLESSYNEQFFGPGTRLTVL.